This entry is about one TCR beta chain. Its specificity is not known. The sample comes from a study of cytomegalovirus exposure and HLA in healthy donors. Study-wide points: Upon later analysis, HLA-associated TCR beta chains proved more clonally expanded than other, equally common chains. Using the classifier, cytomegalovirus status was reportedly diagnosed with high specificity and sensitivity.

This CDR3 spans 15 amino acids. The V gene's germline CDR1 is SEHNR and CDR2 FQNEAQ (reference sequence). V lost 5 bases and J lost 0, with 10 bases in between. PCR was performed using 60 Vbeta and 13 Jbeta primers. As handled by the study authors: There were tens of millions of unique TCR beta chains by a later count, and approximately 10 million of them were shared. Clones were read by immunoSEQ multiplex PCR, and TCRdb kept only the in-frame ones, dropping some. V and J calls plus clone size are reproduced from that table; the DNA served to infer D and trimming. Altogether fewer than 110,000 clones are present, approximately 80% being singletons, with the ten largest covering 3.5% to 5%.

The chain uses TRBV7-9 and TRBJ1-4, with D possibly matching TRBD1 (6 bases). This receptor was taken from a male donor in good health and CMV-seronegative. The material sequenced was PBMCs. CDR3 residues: CASSPRQATNEKLFF. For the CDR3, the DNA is TGTGCCAGCAGCCCCCGACAGGCAACTAATGAAAAACTGTTTTTT.